This T cell receptor (beta chain) is from a study of T cell repertoires in cytomegalovirus infection. Study details: Both recently identified HLA-C-restricted and well-studied HLA-B-restricted CMV epitopes were used in the study. Public TCR beta signatures provided an indication of both CMV infection and a matching HLA type.

TCRdb passed the reads through MiXCR, listing each CDR3 protein once. Of hundreds of thousands of distinct CDR3 sequences listed, under 55% are singletons. General study results and limits: CMV-specific TCR beta clonotypes restricted by HLA-C dominated the ex vivo response. Public TCR beta family frequency separated CMV-and-HLA carriers, including in an independent cohort.

On this clonotype: Its antigen is still unknown.

Trimming left V 5 bases short and J 7 bases short, with 18 bases between. CDR1 SGHAT and CDR2 FQNNGV come from the germline V gene. This CDR3 spans 14 amino acids. This sequence was found in a human donor in good health (CMV status not recorded). Some clones in this sample may be carry-over from other donors' samples. The sample in question was cultured PBMCs, obtained from culture after CMV antigen stimulation. The gene calls are TRBV11-2 and TRBJ2-7; D gene uncertain. CDR3 in DNA: TGTGCCAGCAGCCGTGTGCTAGTACGAGATGAGCAGTACTTC. This encodes CASSRVLVRDEQYF.